The 20 T cell receptor beta chains below come from one sample, sequenced in a study of response to subunit inactivated influenza vaccine. TCRdb recomputed calls from the RT-PCR reads with MiXCR, one row per CDR3 protein. The table has roughly 620,000 distinct CDR3 sequences, about 11% seen once. The same data also contributed to another study, on T cells expressing NK-cell markers. That study reports: It was by 5'RACE template switching with UMIs that TCR beta cDNA was made.

The source material was PBMCs from blood, sampled on the day of vaccination. The receptors shown here come from a man in his fifties or sixties who received an inactivated influenza vaccine.

This clonotype was counted at least ten times. The chain uses TRBV10-3 and TRBJ2-2; D unresolved. The germline CDR1 and CDR2 sequences are ENHRY and SYGVKD. This CDR3 region has 13 residues. Trimming cost V 4 bases and J 2 bases, with 5 bases left between them. The CDR3 spells CAISGGNTGELFF. The CDR3 region has the DNA TGTGCCATCAGTGGAGGAAACACCGGGGAGCTGTTTTTT.

This clonotype has a handful of counts. This chain connects TRBV7-2 to TRBJ2-5, with 7 bases that match TRBD2. Germline trimming cut 5 bases from V and 5 bases from J; bases unmatched to any gene: 11. The CDR3 is 15 amino acids. CDR1 and CDR2 from the germline V gene are SGHTA and FQGNSA. CDR3 region: CASSLTSSKLETQYF. CDR3 sequence (DNA): TGTGCCAGCAGCCTGACTAGCAGTAAGCTGGAGACCCAGTACTTC.

This clonotype appeared a few times. The chain's CDR3 is CASSSYLGQGGELFF. For the CDR3, the DNA is TGTGCCAGCAGCTCCTACCTGGGTCAGGGCGGGGAGCTGTTTTTT. The genes are TRBV11-2 and TRBJ2-2, with D perhaps matching TRBD1 (5 bases). The length of the CDR3 is 15 residues. Germline CDR1 reads SGHAT; CDR2 reads FQNNGV. Trimming removed 4 bases at V and 7 bases at J, with 16 bases between.

V usage is TRBV5-1 and J usage is TRBJ1-1; 10 nucleotides match TRBD1. CDR3 length equals 15 residues. V gave up 4 bases and J gave up 5 bases; unmatched junction bases: 8. Per germline, CDR1 SGHRS and CDR2 YFSETQ. The DNA of the CDR3 is TGCGCCAGCAGCCCCACGACAGGGGGCTTTACTGAAGCTTTCTTT. As protein: CASSPTTGGFTEAFF.

This clonotype was observed a few times. The chain is built from TRBV4-2 and TRBJ1-2; TRBD1 is a possible D gene (5 bases). V gave up 0 bases and J gave up 0 bases, with 5 bases separating them. The germline V gene encodes CDR1 LGHNA and CDR2 YNFKEQ. This CDR3 spans 14 amino acids. CDR3 sequence: CASSQETANYGYTF. CDR3 in DNA: TGTGCCAGCAGCCAAGAGACAGCTAACTATGGCTACACCTTC.

In this sample, this clonotype turned up many times. The chain's CDR3 is CASSMVPVNQPQHF. The CDR3 DNA reads TGTGCCAGTAGTATGGTGCCGGTAAACCAGCCCCAGCATTTT. The chain recombines TRBV19 with TRBJ1-5; no clear D gene. This CDR3 spans 14 amino acids. Germline CDR1 is LNHDA and CDR2 is SQIVND (reference sequence). V was cut by 3 bases and J by 7 bases, with 13 bases left in between.

The V gene is TRBV4-1, the J gene TRBJ2-3; 8 bases align to TRBD2. The CDR3 is made up of 17 amino acids. The germline CDR1 and CDR2 sequences are MGHRA and YSYEKL. V was pared by 4 bases and J by 0 bases, with 9 bases of the junction left unmatched. The CDR3 here is CASSRRGLAGSTDTQYF. CDR3 nucleotides: TGCGCCAGCAGCCGGCGCGGACTAGCTGGAAGCACAGATACGCAGTATTTT.

The chain recombines TRBV29-1 with TRBJ2-5; D may match TRBD1 or TRBD2 (5 bases each). Germline CDR1 is SQVTM and CDR2 is ANQGSEA. The V end was cut by 0 bases, the J end by 3 bases, with 11 bases between. The CDR3 covers 14 residues. CDR3 sequence (DNA): TGCAGCGTTGAAGAGGGACGGGGAAAAGAGACCCAGTACTTC. Encoded protein: CSVEEGRGKETQYF.

The sample holds a few counts of this clonotype. For the CDR3, the DNA is TGCAGCGCACACCTACAGGGGTCCGCTTTCTTT. Translating it yields CSAHLQGSAFF. V is TRBV29-1 and J is TRBJ1-1; 7 nucleotides line up with TRBD1. Trimming cost V 7 bases and J 11 bases; bases outside gene matches: 10. The germline V gene encodes CDR1 SQVTM and CDR2 ANQGSEA. The CDR3 has 11 residues.

The chain is built from TRBV2 and TRBJ2-3; unclear D gene. Germline CDR1 is SNHLY and CDR2 is FYNNEI. The CDR3 is made up of 14 amino acids. The V end lost 7 bases, the J end lost 0 bases, and 11 bases lay between the germline ends. This CDR3 reads CASNPKASTDTQYF. Written as DNA, the CDR3 is TGTGCCAGCAACCCGAAGGCTAGCACAGATACGCAGTATTTT.

Ten or more counts support this clonotype. This sequence joins TRBV5-1 and TRBJ1-1, with TRBD1 matching 7 bases. This CDR3 has 15 residues. V gave up 3 bases and J gave up 0 bases; unmatched junction bases: 5. In germline, CDR1 is SGHRS, CDR2 YFSETQ. CDR3 region: CASSSRDSMNTEAFF. CDR3 nucleotide sequence: TGCGCCAGCAGCTCCCGGGACAGCATGAACACTGAAGCTTTCTTT. Complete variable domain (other parts from reference TRBV5-1 and TRBJ1-1): KAGVTQTPRYLIKTRGQQVTLSCSPISGHRSVSWYQQTPGQGLQFLFEYFSETQRNKGNFPGRFSGRQFSNSRSEMNVSTLELGDSALYLCASSSRDSMNTEAFFGQGTRLTVV.

The genes are TRBV4-3 and TRBJ2-1, with TRBD1 matching over 8 bases. Per germline, CDR1 LGHNA and CDR2 YSLEER. This CDR3 comprises 13 residues. The junction had 1 base not matched to a gene; V was cut back by 3 bases and J by 6 bases. CDR3 residues: CASSQGQANEQFF. Written as DNA, the CDR3 is TGCGCCAGCAGCCAGGGACAGGCCAATGAGCAGTTCTTC.

The chain combines TRBV7-9 with TRBJ2-2; unclear D gene. Germline V gene sequence: CDR1 SEHNR, CDR2 FQNEAQ (reference sequence). Between the trimmed V and J ends, which lost 6 bases and 7 bases, there was a span of 9 bases. There are 12 residues in the CDR3. The CDR3 is CASRRLSGELFF. The CDR3 DNA follows: TGTGCCAGCAGAAGACTGAGCGGGGAGCTGTTTTTT. Looking up the rest from reference TRBV7-9 and TRBJ2-2 gives the full variable domain: DTGVSQNPRHKITKRGQNVTFRCDPISEHNRLYWYRQTLGQGPEFLTYFQNEAQLEKSRLLSDRFSAERPKGSFSTLEIQRTEQGDSAMYLCASRRLSGELFFGEGSRLTVL.

The CDR3 region is CASNQQSASTDTQYF. DNA of the CDR3: TGTGCCAGTAATCAGCAGTCGGCTAGCACAGATACGCAGTATTTT. V gene TRBV19 combines with J gene TRBJ2-3; D ambiguous. The V end lost 7 bases, the J end lost 0 bases, and 14 bases lay between the germline ends. The germline gives CDR1 LNHDA, CDR2 SQIVND (reference sequence). This CDR3 is 15 amino acids long.

At least ten counts were recorded for this clonotype. This rearrangement joins TRBV20-1 to TRBJ2-7; TRBD1 matches 7 bases. Germline loops: CDR1 DFQATT, CDR2 SNEGSKA (reference sequence). CDR3 length: 11 residues. The ends lost 3 bases at V and 7 bases at J; junction bases unmatched: 3. The CDR3 coding sequence is TGCAGTGCTAGGACAGGGACGGAGCAGTACTTC. Its protein is CSARTGTEQYF.

This clonotype was found many times. The gene calls are TRBV12-3 or TRBV12-4 and TRBJ2-1; TRBD1 matches 8 bases. V gave up 6 bases and J gave up 10 bases; unmatched junction bases: 11. This CDR3 contains 14 residues. CDR3 amino acids: CASSPGGRGSEQFF. Written as DNA, the CDR3 is TGTGCCAGCAGCCCAGGGGGCCGGGGCAGCGAGCAGTTCTTC.

At least ten counts were recorded for this clonotype. The V gene is TRBV3-1, the J gene TRBJ2-5; TRBD2 matches 8 bases. The CDR3 has 15 amino acids. J was trimmed by 1 base and V by 3 bases; bases with no gene match: 4. The germline V gene encodes CDR1 LGHDT and CDR2 YNNKEL (reference sequence). CDR3 coding DNA: TGTGCCAGCAGCCAGGTCGGACTAGCCCAAGAGACCCAGTACTTC. Encoded protein: CASSQVGLAQETQYF.

The chain joins TRBV30 to TRBJ2-7; D gene uncertain. V lost 3 bases to trimming and J lost 6 bases, with 12 bases between them. The length of the CDR3 is 12 residues. The germline gives CDR1 GTSNPN, CDR2 SVGIG (reference sequence). In nucleotides, the CDR3 is TGTGCCTGGAGAAATGGGCAGCGCGAGCAGTACTTC. It is translated as CAWRNGQREQYF.

This chain uses TRBV6-2 or TRBV6-3 with TRBJ1-5; D gene ambiguous. This CDR3 comprises 11 residues. V was clipped by 6 bases and J by 11 bases, with 11 bases between them. The V gene's germline CDR1 is MNHEY and CDR2 SVGEGT. CDR3 region: CASSPGSTQHF. In nucleotides, the CDR3 is TGTGCCAGCAGCCCGGGATCTACCCAGCATTTT.

The chain combines TRBV5-1 with TRBJ2-2; 9 bases agree with TRBD1. The CDR3 spans 15 residues. Trimming cost V 2 bases and J 5 bases; bases outside gene matches: 4. Looked up from germline, CDR1 is SGHRS and CDR2 is YFSETQ. The CDR3 protein is CASSFQTGGTGELFF. CDR3 DNA sequence: TGCGCCAGCAGCTTCCAGACAGGGGGAACCGGGGAGCTGTTTTTT.